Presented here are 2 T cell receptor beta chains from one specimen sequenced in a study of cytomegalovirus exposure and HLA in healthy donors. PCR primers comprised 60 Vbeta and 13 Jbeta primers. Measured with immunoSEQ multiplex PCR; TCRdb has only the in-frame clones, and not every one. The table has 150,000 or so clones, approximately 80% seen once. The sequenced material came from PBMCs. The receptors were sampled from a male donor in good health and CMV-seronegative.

CDR3 region: CASALAGAGSYNEQFF. The CDR3 DNA reads TGTGCCAGTGCACTAGCGGGAGCGGGCTCCTACAATGAGCAGTTCTTC. The V call is TRBV19, the J call TRBJ2-1; 11 bases fit TRBD2. CDR1 LNHDA and CDR2 SQIVND come from the germline V gene (reference sequence). The CDR3 is 16 amino acids. J was trimmed by 0 bases and V by 8 bases; bases with no gene match: 6.

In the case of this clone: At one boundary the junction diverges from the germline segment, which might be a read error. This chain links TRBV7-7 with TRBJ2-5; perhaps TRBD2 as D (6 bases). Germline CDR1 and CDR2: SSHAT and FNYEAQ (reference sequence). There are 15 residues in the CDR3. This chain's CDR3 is CASSLAVADQETQYF. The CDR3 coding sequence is TGTGCTAGCAGCTTAGCGGTGGCAGATCAAGAGACCCAGTACTTC. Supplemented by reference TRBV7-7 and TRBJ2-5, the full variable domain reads GAGVSQSPRYKVTKRGQDVTLRCDPISSHATLYWYQQALGQGPEFLTYFNYEAQPDKSGLPSDRFSAERPEGSISTLTIQRTEQRDSAMYRCASSLAVADQETQYFGPGTRLLVL.